This TCR beta chain came from a study of cytomegalovirus exposure and HLA in healthy donors (dated by TCRdb to between 2016 and 2019). General notes on the study: An earlier analysis of some 620 of the donors reported roughly 300 Gb of sequence data and 95 million to 120 million unique TCR beta sequences obtained from about 200 million T cells. An early release that covered 640 HLA-typed donors contained about 290 gigabases of sequencing data and 75 million to 100 million unique TCR sequences. Among the roughly 380 genotyped donors, approximately 77% belonged to the genetic ancestry cluster associated with self-reported Caucasian donors. The study aimed to test whether cataloging public T cell receptors could reveal signatures of past pathogen exposure. Using immunosequencing, the study profiled T cell repertoires from about 650 subjects and related those repertoires to cytomegalovirus serostatus. Besides the first cohort of under 700 subjects, a separate validation cohort made up of some 110 different subjects was used. To predict cytomegalovirus infection status, the study combined high-throughput TCR immunosequencing, statistical association of individual TCRs with disease status, and machine learning. A later analysis re-analyzed previously published TCR beta repertoires from roughly 600 donors and added high-resolution HLA genotyping to study TCR occurrence patterns. Rather than using new phenotypic data, the later analysis identified candidate immune exposures from TCR beta sequences and from how often those sequences occurred across donors. To decide whether each TCR beta V gene segment behaved as functional or pseudogenic, an earlier analysis of some 600 of the donors relied on high-throughput TCR beta sequencing. Donor age, sex, ethnicity and CMV serostatus were collected together with the repertoire data. Genome-wide SNP genotypes for about 60% of the roughly 700 donors were used in a later genetic analysis, which treated that subset as a discovery cohort. All discovery cohort repertoires had been generated on a single sequencing platform. HLA typing covered class I and class II loci at four-digit resolution. The number of donors typed differed by locus, with roughly 620-630 for A, B, C, DRB1 and DQB1, around 560 for DQA1, 600 to 610 for DPA1, and around 430 for DPB1. A handful of DR-DQ haplotypes were handled as single units for association and clustering because linkage in the cohort was strong. Across approximately 400 genotyped donors of the cohort, an average of approximately 240,000 unique TCR beta nucleotide sequences per donor were sequenced, and around 19% of those sequences were non-productive. Broad study findings and their caveats: A few of the identified cytomegalovirus-associated TCR beta chains were confirmed in vitro to be specific for cytomegalovirus antigens. An earlier analysis of 587 of the donors showed that most TCR beta V segments appeared in productive rearrangements either about 90% or about 30% of the time, which broadly matched IMGT annotations. CMV serostatus was the only immune exposure information available for the cohort. Some IMGT-functional V segments, including TRBV6-2 and TRBV6-3, could not be told apart with the 87-base-pair reads, so those segments were excluded. A later analysis reported that several top co-occurrence clusters appeared linked to parvovirus B19, influenza, CMV and Epstein-Barr virus. Because HLA typing was unavailable for some donors at each locus, only the typed subset was used in association tests. A group of highly shared sequence variants was considered likely to be a technical artifact of the sequencing pipeline. A further reported finding was that TCR beta sequences accurately predicted the HLA-A and HLA-B alleles for most subjects in the first cohort. When HLA alleles, especially DR and DQ, strongly co-occurred, attributing TCR associations to individual alleles was difficult. Compared with equally common non-associated chains, HLA-associated TCR beta chains in a later analysis were more clonally expanded and had lower generation probabilities. Cytomegalovirus status was reported to be diagnosed by the classifier with high specificity and sensitivity in both the original and validation cohorts. V-gene and J-gene trimming of TCR beta chains was associated with a missense DCLRE1C variant in a later genetic analysis, and the association was replicated in an independent cohort. Approximately 16 rarely observed V segments, including chromosome 9 orphons, were excluded from the earlier analysis of approximately 600 of the donors because counts were too low. In a later analysis, around 17,000 TCR beta sequences were associated with specific HLA alleles at a false discovery rate of 0.05. While some public TCRs were present in many individuals, most TCR sequences turned up only very rarely across donors. Correlated functional status among segregating V segments might reflect linkage disequilibrium, but an unknown experimental factor could not be ruled out. The authors suggested that the approach could potentially be extended to other disease states and immunological phenotypes. Presence/absence analyses assumed roughly uniform sequencing depth across donors, an assumption that may not hold. The cohort was sequenced for TCR beta chains only, and without alpha or paired-chain data the features that could be detected were limited. The study gave a list of under 200 TCR beta chains associated with cytomegalovirus. Compared with the roughly 710-donor mean, donors in an Asian-associated ancestry cluster had fewer N-insertions in productive TCRs, according to a later genetic analysis. In a later analysis, the rate of TCR association differed among HLA loci, with DRB1 alleles having the most associated TCRs and HLA-C alleles having the fewest. A later analysis found that most CMV-associated TCR beta chains appeared HLA-restricted, with HLA associations seemingly driven largely by CMV exposure.

On this clone: No cognate antigen has been identified for it. No clone much larger than this one lies a single base away; base qualities are absent.

V loses 4 bases, J loses 3 bases, and the germline ends lie 12 bases apart. The CDR3 covers 15 residues, taking in both the cysteine and the phenylalanine. Just the 45-base CDR3 DNA is kept, in frame starting at base 1. CDR1 WSHSY and CDR2 SAAADI are derived from the germline V gene. In total, over 600 healthy bone marrow donors made up the cohort. All cohort members were sampled while nominally healthy, although unrecorded immune exposures were likely present. The donor tested CMV seropositive, placing the donor among the approximately 310 seropositive members of the cohort. Each donor provided a peripheral blood sample, and peripheral blood mononuclear cells were used for TCR beta sequencing. Genomic DNA was extracted from the blood cell samples with the Qiagen DNeasy Blood Extraction Kit. Library generation was performed with the immunoSEQ multiplex PCR assay. The multiplex PCR relied on a mix of 60 forward primers for TCR Vbeta segments and 13 reverse primers for TCR Jbeta segments. A multiplex PCR assay on genomic DNA amplified the CDR3 region of rearranged TCR beta genes. On the Illumina HiSeq System, the amplified TCR beta libraries were sequenced as 87-base-pair reads. Processing in the source paper ran as follows. Across the 670 or so repertoires, a later analysis counted roughly 84 million unique TCR beta chains, 9.5 million to 13 million of which were shared by at least two donors. Raw reads were error-corrected and collapsed into unique sequences by a nearest-neighbor algorithm in which closely related sequences were merged to remove PCR and sequencing errors. CDR3 sequences were aligned to IMGT reference sequences to assign V, D and J gene segments. For a sequence to be retained, at least a six-nucleotide match to both a V gene segment and a J gene segment was required. Rearrangements were called productive when the CDR3 lacked stop codons and stayed in frame with V and J; all others were non-productive. Following IMGT convention, CDR3 was defined as the stretch from the second conserved V-encoded cysteine to the conserved J-encoded phenylalanine. The earlier analysis of about 620 of the donors excluded sequences that lacked an unambiguous match to a single V gene segment. An earlier analysis of a few hundred of the donors called V segments functional above 56.7% productive rearrangements and segregating when the between-donor standard deviation exceeded 5%. A statistical classification framework was developed to diagnose cytomegalovirus status using the catalog of TCR beta chain sequences. V and J gene assignment, in a later analysis, came from comparing TCR nucleotide sequences with IMGT/GENE-DB human TR gene sequences. In a later analysis, CDR3 sequences and most-parsimonious VDJ recombination scenarios were assigned using the TCRdist pipeline. A later analysis defined each TCR beta chain by its CDR3 amino acid sequence plus V-gene family, and excluded reads lacking a unique V-gene family. In a later analysis, approximately 590 highly shared, low-generation-probability nucleotide sequences were removed to address suspected cross-contamination and a sequencing artifact. A later analysis calculated a clonal expansion index for each public chain from normalized within-repertoire ranks of inferred template counts. In a later analysis, generation probabilities were computed using a VDJ recombination model fitted to out-of-frame rearrangements, and the results were checked against IGoR. A later analysis scored TCR-TCR, TCR-HLA and TCR-CMV co-occurrence with hypergeometric tests, applying a repertoire-size bias correction to TCR pairs. To estimate false discovery rates, a later analysis permuted the HLA or CMV assignments 20 times. A later analysis grouped co-occurring TCRs with DBSCAN, adding TCRdist sequence similarity when clustering within HLA-allele-positive subsets. Repertoires with fewer than 30,000 or more than 120,000 public chains, plus five repertoires with anomalous nucleotide sharing, were excluded from co-occurrence clustering. Imported from immuneACCESS, the table was reduced by TCRdb to in-frame sequences with V and J called. These copies leave out some clones; in studies compared against another copy, an unresolved V gene accounts for under half, and the cause of the remainder is not known. From that table come the V and J calls and clone size; the DNA was used to work out D and trimming. Present in this sample are 85,000 to 100,000 clones, around 80% of which were seen just once. The ten largest make up 16% of the sample.

The chain joins TRBV10-2 to TRBJ2-2; the D segment could be TRBD1, given 6 matching bases. Material for sequencing was PBMCs. The sequence came from a man aged 60 to 69 in good health and CMV-seropositive. The nucleotides are TGCGCCAGCAGTGGGGGCAGGGGAGACACCGGGGAGCTGTTTTTT. The encoded protein is CASSGGRGDTGELFF.